The 21 T cell receptor beta chains in this list originate from one sample, sequenced in a study of tumor-infiltrating lymphocytes in primary liver carcinoma (TCRdb year 2017). RNA from unsorted whole blood was extracted with TRIzol reagent, and germline DNA was obtained with the DNeasy Blood & Tissue kit. Sequencer: Illumina HiSeq 2500. TCRbeta-specific cDNA was reverse-transcribed from 500 to 550 ng total RNA using a constant-region primer and ProtoScript II reverse transcriptase. TCRbeta libraries were built with three nested multiplex PCR rounds, a slightly modified ARM-PCR procedure. Each of the first two PCR rounds ran for approximately 10 cycles and used multiplex TRBV1-TRBV30 forward primers together with a Cbeta reverse primer. TCRdb reworked the public reads: Q25 trimming with fastp, MiXCR clone assembly, productive beta chains retained. Each entry merges the rows of one CDR3 protein and shows their most common DNA and genes. The sample records 300,000 to 350,000 distinct CDR3 sequences, approximately 65% of which are singletons. The ten largest clonotypes hold roughly 6% of the sample.

The sample comprised peripheral blood. The source is a man aged 40-50 years with primary liver carcinoma and hepatitis B virus infection.

The CDR3 coding sequence is TGTGCCAGCAGCCTTGGGGACAGCAATCTGCCCCAGTATTTT. It codes for CASSLGDSNLPQYF. The gene calls are TRBV11-2 and TRBJ1-5; 7 bases line up with TRBD1. The J call may be wrong; the DNA end is better matched by TRBJ2-3. The length of the CDR3 is 14 residues. Germline CDR1 and CDR2: SGHAT and FQNNGV.

This clonotype has only a few counts. The chain recombines TRBV10-3 with TRBJ2-1; D remains unclear. The CDR3 spans 12 residues. Germline assignment: CDR1 ENHRY and CDR2 SYGVKD. V was clipped by 6 bases and J by 6 bases, with 9 bases between them. In DNA, the CDR3 is TGTGCCATCAGCTGGAAGGCCAATGAGCAGTTCTTC. Translated, it gives CAISWKANEQFF.

The table lists this clonotype with a few counts. The chain employs TRBV7-8 and TRBJ1-1; D remains unclear. Germline V gives CDR1 SGHVS, CDR2 FQNEAQ. This CDR3 comprises 13 residues. V was shortened by 1 base and J by 6 bases, with 9 bases between the two germline ends. The chain's CDR3 is CASSLGGISEAFF. Written as DNA, the CDR3 is TGTGCCAGCAGCTTAGGAGGGATCTCTGAAGCTTTCTTT.

This clonotype was counted once. The chain has TRBV29-1 and TRBJ2-7, with TRBD1 identical over 9 bases. The germline V gene encodes CDR1 SQVTM and CDR2 ANQGSEA. There are 13 residues in the CDR3. CDR3 protein: CNAVGQGNPSQYF. The CDR3 coding sequence is TGCAACGCTGTGGGACAGGGAAACCCCTCCCAGTACTTC.

As to this clonotype: One end of the junction is discordant with germline, which a read error may explain. The V and J genes are TRBV5-1 and TRBJ2-1; 9 nucleotides agree with TRBD1. CDR1 is SGHRS, CDR2 YFSETQ, per germline. This CDR3 has 15 amino acids. The CDR3 nucleotides are TGCGCCAGCAGCTTGCAACAGGGGGCCTACAATGAGCAGCTCTTC. Protein product: CASSLQQGAYNEQLF.

Notes on this clonotype: The CDR3 carries no conserved terminal phenylalanine or tryptophan, so it likely arises from a read error. V usage is TRBV5-6 and J usage is TRBJ2-1; 12 positions agree with TRBD2. CDR3 size: 18 residues. Trimming took 2 bases from V and 5 from J; bases not matched to a gene: 11. The germline V gene encodes CDR1 SGHDT and CDR2 YYEEEE. CDR3 sequence: CASSFWGLAGSLHNEQFL. CDR3 DNA sequence: TGTGCCAGCAGCTTCTGGGGACTAGCGGGTTCACTCCACAATGAGCAGTTCTTA.

With respect to this clonotype: A much larger clone differs from this one at a single base, so this may be a read error. The J gene is TRBJ2-3, the V gene TRBV4-1; D gene unclear. The CDR3 loop spans 11 amino acids. Germline CDR1 MGHRA, CDR2 YSYEKL. Trimming shortened V by 1 base and J by 8 bases, and 4 bases separated the two germline ends. CDR3 nucleotide sequence: TGCGCCAGCAGCCAAGGGTGTACGCAGTATTTT. Amino acid sequence: CASSQGCTQYF.

On this clonotype itself: Since a much larger clone is just one base distant, this may be a read error. This chain connects TRBV10-3 to TRBJ1-1, with 11 bases that match TRBD1. This CDR3 is 16 amino acids long. V dropped 8 bases and J dropped 5; count of bases not matched to a gene: 13. Germline CDR1 reads ENHRY; CDR2 reads SYGVKD. This chain's CDR3 is CAICGTGGERNTEAFF. The CDR3 nucleotides are TGTGCCATCTGCGGGACAGGGGGTGAACGAAATACTGAAGCTTTCTTT.

A word on this clonotype: An end of the junction differs from the germline gene, which may be a read error. The chain combines TRBV12-3 or TRBV12-4 with TRBJ2-5; D is ambiguous. The CDR3 totals 16 residues. The CDR3 protein is CATSLSVRQVGETQYF. CDR3 nucleotides: TGTGCCACCAGTTTATCCGTTCGGCAGGTTGGCGAGACCCAGTACTTC.

The chain is built from TRBV11-2 and TRBJ2-1; D not certain. The germline CDR1 and CDR2 sequences are SGHAT and FQNNGV. The CDR3 length is 13 residues. Deletions cut 9 bases from V and 4 bases from J, with 13 bases between. Written as DNA, the CDR3 is TGTGCCAGTAGAAAGATGGCTTACAATGAGCAGTTCTTC. As protein: CASRKMAYNEQFF. The full variable domain, rest sourced from reference TRBV11-2 and TRBJ2-1, is EAGVAQSPRYKIIEKRQSVAFWCNPISGHATLYWYQQILGQGPKLLIQFQNNGVVDDSQLPKDRFSAERLKGVDSTLKIQPAKLEDSAVYLCASRKMAYNEQFFGPGTRLTVL.

At least ten counts were recorded for this clonotype. This chain joins TRBV5-1 and TRBJ2-7; possibly TRBD2 for D (6 bases). CDR1 and CDR2 (germline): SGHRS, YFSETQ. V shed 0 bases and J shed 3 bases, with 13 bases lying between them. The CDR3 is 15 residues long. CDR3 in DNA: TGCGCCAGCAGCTTGGCCTTGGAGGGGATCTACGAGCAGTACTTC. This sequence encodes CASSLALEGIYEQYF.

This clonotype has a handful of counts. The chain employs TRBV6-5 and TRBJ1-5; no clear D. V was trimmed by 6 bases and J by 2 bases, leaving 17 bases between them. CDR1 MNHEY and CDR2 SVGAGI come from the germline V gene. This CDR3 contains 16 residues. The CDR3, as DNA: TGTGCCAGCAGCCCAGACGGGGTCCCGGGCAATCAGCCCCAGCATTTT. Translation gives CASSPDGVPGNQPQHF.

This chain links TRBV7-9 with TRBJ2-1; 7 bases agree with TRBD1. Trimming at V came to 5 bases and at J to 2 bases, leaving 9 bases not matched to a gene. The germline CDR1 and CDR2 sequences are SEHNR and FQNEAQ (reference sequence). CDR3 length: 16 residues. CDR3 residues: CASSPPTGAAYNEQFF. DNA for the CDR3: TGTGCCAGCAGCCCCCCTACAGGGGCCGCCTACAATGAGCAGTTCTTC.

Comment on this clonotype: This may stem from a read error, because a much larger clone lies one nucleotide away. The chain employs TRBV10-1 and TRBJ2-3; a possible D gene is TRBD2 (5 bases). Trimming removed 0 bases at V and 6 bases at J, with 10 bases between. The CDR3 contains 14 residues. In germline, CDR1 is WNHNN, CDR2 SYGVQD (reference sequence). CDR3 sequence (DNA): TGCGCCAGCAGTGAGTCAATGGGAGTGGATACGCAGTATTTT. The encoded protein is CASSESMGVDTQYF.

The chain carries TRBV11-2 and TRBJ2-7, with 14 bases matching TRBD2. The length of the CDR3 is 13 residues. Germline CDR1 SGHAT, CDR2 FQNNGV. The CDR3 region is CSSSSRTSGRPSV. CDR3 bases: TGTTCCAGCAGCTCGAGGACTAGCGGGAGGCCCTCTGTC.

Comments on this clonotype: A much more abundant neighbour one base away suggests this may be a read error. This chain connects TRBV12-3 or TRBV12-4 to TRBJ2-1; a possible D gene is TRBD1 (5 bases). This CDR3 comprises 12 residues. CDR3 nucleotide sequence: TGTGGCAGCAGGGCCGACTACAATGAGCAGTTCTTC. This encodes CGSRADYNEQFF.

This clonotype was recorded a few times. V gene TRBV30 combines with J gene TRBJ1-5, with TRBD1 as a possible D gene (5 bases). The germline V and J ends were trimmed by 5 bases and 4 bases, with 12 bases remaining between them. The CDR3 extends over 13 amino acids. From germline, CDR1 is GTSNPN and CDR2 SVGIG (reference sequence). The chain's CDR3 is CAWARDRNQPQHF. CDR3 nucleotides: TGTGCCTGGGCCCGGGACCGGAATCAGCCCCAGCATTTT.

On this clonotype: At one end the junction does not follow the germline gene, possibly because of a read error. The genes are TRBV6-5 and TRBJ2-3; tentatively, D is TRBD1 (5 bases). CDR3 length: 14 residues. Per germline, CDR1 MNHEY and CDR2 SVGAGI. DNA of the CDR3: TGTGCCAGCAGTGAAGGGGCAAGCATAGATACGCAGTATTTT. Amino acids: CASSEGASIDTQYF.

The V and J genes are TRBV29-1 and TRBJ1-4, with 7 bases matching TRBD1. The J segment lost 10 bases and the V segment lost 6 bases, leaving 8 bases of the junction unmatched. The CDR3 is made up of 12 amino acids. Germline V CDR1 and CDR2: SQVTM, ANQGSEA. The DNA of the CDR3 is TGCAGCGTGGGGACAGCCCATGTAAAACTGTTTTTT. Translation gives CSVGTAHVKLFF.

Worth noting for this clonotype: One junction end does not reproduce the germline sequence, and a read error may be involved. V and J are TRBV11-3 and TRBJ1-2; no firm D call. Germline CDR1 SGHNT, CDR2 YENEEA. The CDR3 covers 13 residues. The CDR3 DNA is TGCGCCAGCAGCTTAGGTCACTACTATGGCCACACCTTC. Translation: CASSLGHYYGHTF.

The J gene is TRBJ1-5, the V gene TRBV6-1; weak D call: TRBD1 (5 bases). The CDR3 has 16 amino acids. The germline gives CDR1 MNHNS, CDR2 SASEGT. The V end lost 4 bases, the J end lost 4 bases, and 17 bases lay between the germline ends. DNA of the CDR3: TGTGCCAGCAGTGTTAGACAGCGGGCGAGAAATCAGCCCCAGCATTTT. Translating it yields CASSVRQRARNQPQHF.